One sample yielded the 25 T cell receptor beta chains listed below, sequenced in a study of cytomegalovirus exposure and HLA in healthy donors. The method was immunoSEQ multiplex PCR; TCRdb's version includes in-frame clones alone and lacks a portion of them. The top ten clones hold under 0.9% of a sample with 75,000 to 90,000 clones, 85% to 95% of them seen once. Sample: PBMCs. The receptor source for this set is a woman between 18 and 30 years old in good health and CMV-seronegative.

V and J are TRBV4-3 and TRBJ2-2, with a tentative D call TRBD2 (6 bases). This CDR3 is built from 18 residues. V lost 0 bases and J lost 2, with 16 bases in between. Germline V lookup: CDR1 LGHNA, CDR2 YSLEER. CDR3 DNA: TGCGCCAGCAGCCAAGATCTCGGCGGCGGGGCAAACACCGGGGAGCTGTTTTTT. Its translation is CASSQDLGGGANTGELFF.

The CDR3 sequence: CASKAGTGDTGELFF. The CDR3 DNA is TGTGCCAGCAAAGCCGGGACAGGGGACACCGGGGAGCTGTTTTTT. The gene calls are TRBV27 and TRBJ2-2, with 10 nucleotides matching TRBD1. Looked up from germline, CDR1 is MNHEY and CDR2 is SMNVEV (reference sequence). This CDR3 spans 15 amino acids. V lost 7 bases to trimming and J lost 3 bases; unmatched junction nucleotides: 5.

This chain connects TRBV2 to TRBJ2-7; no clear D gene. The CDR3 has 11 residues. Germline CDR1 SNHLY, CDR2 FYNNEI. V gave up 6 bases and J gave up 3 bases, with 6 bases separating them. The CDR3 nucleotides read TGTGCCAGCAGGGGCTACTACGAGCAGTACTTC. Its protein product is CASRGYYEQYF.

This chain connects TRBV13 to TRBJ1-2; 7 bases align to TRBD1. The trim removed 3 bases at V and 7 bases at J, leaving 5 bases unmatched. Germline-derived CDR1 and CDR2 are PRHDT and FYEKMQ (reference sequence). The CDR3 runs to 13 residues. The CDR3 nucleotides are TGTGCCAGCAGCTTGGGACAGTTGAGTGGCTACACCTTC. This encodes CASSLGQLSGYTF.

This sequence joins TRBV5-6 and TRBJ2-7; possibly TRBD2 for D (6 bases). The CDR3 runs to 13 residues. CDR1 is SGHDT, CDR2 YYEEEE, per germline. Trimming removed 2 bases from V and 6 bases from J, with 12 bases in between. The CDR3 here is CASSFSGPSEQYF. The CDR3 DNA reads as TGTGCCAGCAGCTTTAGCGGACCATCCGAGCAGTACTTC.

This clone was seen a handful of times. The chain is built from TRBV7-2 and TRBJ1-5; D possibly corresponds to TRBD1 (6 bases). V lost 5 bases to trimming and J lost 6 bases, with 20 bases between them. Germline loops: CDR1 SGHTA, CDR2 FQGNSA. The CDR3 spans 16 residues. The CDR3 DNA follows: TGTGCCAGCAGCCCGCCAAACTCCAGGGGAGTTCAGCCCCAGCATTTT. Its protein is CASSPPNSRGVQPQHF.

This chain uses TRBV6-5 with TRBJ1-2; D uncertain. The CDR3 is 14 residues long. The V and J ends lost 0 bases and 6 bases respectively, with 11 bases between them. Germline V gene sequence: CDR1 MNHEY, CDR2 SVGAGI. Here the CDR3 reads CASSYSTGENGYTF. CDR3 DNA: TGTGCCAGCAGTTACTCGACCGGGGAAAATGGCTACACCTTC.

The rearrangement uses TRBV6-6 and TRBJ2-7; 8 positions match TRBD2. With 5 bases clipped from V and 8 bases from J, the junction kept 11 bases outside the gene matches. The CDR3 is 14 residues long. Germline V gene lookup returns CDR1 MNHNY and CDR2 SVGAGI (reference sequence). CDR3 coding DNA: TGTGCCAGCAGTCCGGGACTAGGATTGGGCCAGCAGTACTTC. As protein: CASSPGLGLGQQYF.

V and J are TRBV6-5 and TRBJ1-2, with 10 bases lining up with TRBD1. The CDR3 spans 14 residues. Germline values: CDR1 MNHEY, CDR2 SVGAGI. V was pared by 0 bases and J by 6 bases, with 1 base of the junction left unmatched. The CDR3 loop reads CASSYSGQGNGYTF. CDR3 DNA sequence: TGTGCCAGCAGTTACTCGGGACAGGGGAATGGCTACACCTTC.

V gene TRBV7-9 combines with J gene TRBJ1-2; D remains unclear. The CDR3 contains 14 residues. Germline values: CDR1 SEHNR, CDR2 FQNEAQ (reference sequence). Trimming pared 7 bases from V and 2 bases from J, leaving 14 bases between. This CDR3 reads CASTAGVGNYGYTF. The CDR3 nucleotides are TGTGCCAGCACCGCGGGTGTAGGGAACTATGGCTACACCTTC.

The CDR3 protein is CASSMGGQRNSPLHF. The CDR3 DNA reads TGTGCCAGTAGTATGGGGGGGCAGAGGAATTCACCCCTCCACTTT. This chain links TRBV19 with TRBJ1-6, with a weak D call TRBD1 (6 bases). The V end was cut by 3 bases, the J end by 7 bases, with 13 bases between. The germline gives CDR1 LNHDA, CDR2 SQIVND (reference sequence). This CDR3 has 15 residues.

The V gene is TRBV7-2, the J gene TRBJ2-5; 11 bases fit TRBD2. V shed 8 bases, J shed 1 base, and the junction held 6 bases outside the gene matches. Germline CDR1 reads SGHTA; CDR2 reads FQGNSA. There are 15 residues in the CDR3. The CDR3 region has the DNA TGTGCCAGCGGGCTAGCGGGGGGCCTCCAAGAGACCCAGTACTTC. This sequence encodes CASGLAGGLQETQYF.

This chain joins TRBV9 and TRBJ1-1; D remains ambiguous. V was clipped by 2 bases and J by 3 bases, with 11 bases between them. Germline assignment: CDR1 SGDLS and CDR2 YYNGEE. The CDR3 has 14 residues. CDR3 amino acids: CASSVRGKDTEAFF. As DNA, the CDR3 is TGTGCCAGCAGCGTGAGAGGGAAGGACACTGAAGCTTTCTTT.

The rearrangement uses TRBV28 and TRBJ1-2, with unresolved D. From germline, CDR1 is MDHEN and CDR2 SYDVKM. V lost 4 bases, J lost 7 bases, and 7 bases lay in between. The CDR3 consists of 11 residues. For the CDR3, the DNA is TGTGCCAGCAGTTCCAGTACTGGCTACACCTTC. It encodes CASSSSTGYTF.

The chain joins TRBV6-1 to TRBJ1-6, with TRBD1 matching 10 bases. Germline V gives CDR1 MNHNS, CDR2 SASEGT. The V gene end was trimmed by 8 bases and the J gene end by 7 bases; junction bases not matched to a gene: 2. CDR3 size: 13 residues. The CDR3 sequence: CASRDRGNSPLHF. In nucleotides, the CDR3 is TGTGCCAGCCGGGACAGGGGAAATTCACCCCTCCACTTT.

The V call is TRBV29-1, the J call TRBJ1-5; D might be TRBD1 (5 bases). Germline CDR1 and CDR2: SQVTM and ANQGSEA. CDR3 length: 13 amino acids. Between the trimmed V and J ends, which lost 6 bases and 2 bases, there was a span of 11 bases. CDR3 loop: CSVGGGGNQPQHF. In nucleotides, the CDR3 is TGCAGCGTGGGGGGGGGTGGCAATCAGCCCCAGCATTTT.

The chain recombines TRBV4-3 with TRBJ2-7, with 9 bases identical to TRBD1. Unmatched junction bases numbered 10, after V lost 10 bases and J lost 0 bases. The CDR3 runs to 15 residues. CDR1 and CDR2 (germline): LGHNA, YSLEER. CDR3 nucleotides: TGCGCCACCTCGTCGGACAGGGGCGTCTCCTACGAGCAGTACTTC. This sequence encodes CATSSDRGVSYEQYF.

CDR3 in DNA: TGTGCCAGCTCACCACGGACAGGGATACCCACTGAAGCTTTCTTT. It codes for CASSPRTGIPTEAFF. This chain links TRBV18 with TRBJ1-1; 8 bases fit TRBD1. The length of the CDR3 is 15 residues. V trimming: 1 base; J trimming: 4 bases; junction bases outside the gene matches: 5. Per germline, CDR1 KGHSH and CDR2 LQKENI.

The chain employs TRBV7-2 and TRBJ2-7; tentative D call: TRBD1 (5 bases). Trimming stripped 3 bases from V and 2 bases from J, with 14 bases between. The length of the CDR3 is 15 residues. The germline CDR1 and CDR2 sequences are SGHTA and FQGNSA. The CDR3 is CASSLWGEFPYEQYF. CDR3 nucleotide sequence: TGTGCCAGCAGCTTGTGGGGCGAGTTTCCCTACGAGCAGTACTTC. Looking up the rest from reference TRBV7-2 and TRBJ2-7 gives the full variable domain: GAGVSQSPSNKVTEKGKDVELRCDPISGHTALYWYRQSLGQGLEFLIYFQGNSAPDKSGLPSDRFSAERTGGSVSTLTIQRTQQEDSAVYLCASSLWGEFPYEQYFGPGTRLTVT.

This clone occurred a few times. CDR3 bases: TGTGCCAGCAGGCGGCAAATTAACACTGAAGCTTTCTTT. Translated: CASRRQINTEAFF. The chain links TRBV28 to TRBJ1-1; D remains unclear. Trimming stripped 6 bases from V and 2 bases from J, with 10 bases between. Looked up from germline, CDR1 is MDHEN and CDR2 is SYDVKM. The CDR3 covers 13 residues. Supplemented by reference TRBV28 and TRBJ1-1, the full variable domain reads DVKVTQSSRYLVKRTGEKVFLECVQDMDHENMFWYRQDPGLGLRLIYFSYDVKMKEKGDIPEGYSVSREKKERFSLILESASTNQTSMYLCASRRQINTEAFFGQGTRLTVV.

The rearrangement links TRBV28 to TRBJ1-2; D is unresolved. Germline V gives CDR1 MDHEN, CDR2 SYDVKM. The CDR3 extends over 16 amino acids. Trimming removed 1 base at V and 6 bases at J, with 18 bases between. This CDR3 reads CASSLSRWRASDGYTF. Here the CDR3 DNA reads TGTGCCAGCAGTTTATCGCGATGGCGGGCCTCAGATGGCTACACCTTC.

The J gene is TRBJ2-3, the V gene TRBV9; D not resolved. The length of the CDR3 is 11 residues. The germline V and J ends were trimmed by 4 bases and 6 bases, with 6 bases remaining between them. The germline CDR1 and CDR2 sequences are SGDLS and YYNGEE. CDR3 DNA: TGTGCCAGCAGCCCCTCGGATACGCAGTATTTT. Amino acid sequence: CASSPSDTQYF. Combining the CDR3 with reference TRBV9 and TRBJ2-3 gives the whole variable domain DSGVTQTPKHLITATGQRVTLRCSPRSGDLSVYWYQQSLDQGLQFLIQYYNGEERAKGNILERFSAQQFPDLHSELNLSSLELGDSALYFCASSPSDTQYFGPGTRLTVL.

This chain uses TRBV23-1 with TRBJ2-1; D is unresolved. TRBV23-1 falls under the ORF class, with uncertain function. Trimming removed 4 bases at V and 3 bases at J, with 16 bases between. The CDR3 runs 16 residues. This chain's CDR3 is CASSPAKPKIYNEQFF. The CDR3 DNA follows: TGCGCCAGCAGTCCCGCTAAGCCGAAGATCTACAATGAGCAGTTCTTC.

The chain has TRBV9 and TRBJ1-1; TRBD1 matches 9 bases. Germline V gene sequence: CDR1 SGDLS, CDR2 YYNGEE. The CDR3 extends over 16 amino acids. The ends lost 2 bases at V and 3 bases at J; junction bases unmatched: 8. The CDR3 here is CASSVWTGAGDTEAFF. The CDR3 DNA reads TGTGCCAGCAGCGTTTGGACAGGGGCGGGGGACACTGAAGCTTTCTTT. The entire variable domain, with the rest obtained from reference TRBV9 and TRBJ1-1, is as follows: DSGVTQTPKHLITATGQRVTLRCSPRSGDLSVYWYQQSLDQGLQFLIQYYNGEERAKGNILERFSAQQFPDLHSELNLSSLELGDSALYFCASSVWTGAGDTEAFFGQGTRLTVV.

The rearrangement uses TRBV7-9 and TRBJ1-2, with 7 bases that match TRBD1. V lost 5 bases and J lost 4; bases outside the gene matches: 7. The CDR3 contains 14 residues. The germline gives CDR1 SEHNR, CDR2 FQNEAQ (reference sequence). The DNA for the CDR3 is TGTGCCAGCAGCCTCGACAGGGATGCCTATGGCTACACCTTC. It specifies CASSLDRDAYGYTF.